This TCR beta chain derives from a study of blood T cell repertoires in COVID-19. Study in general: Samples of COVID-19 (acute and convalescent) were obtained from the United States, Italy and Spain. From T cells, B-cell-depleted T cells, or PBMCs came the material, which was cDNA or gDNA.

The germline V gene encodes CDR1 MNHEY and CDR2 SVGEGT. V shed 5 bases and J 2 bases; nucleotides not matched to a gene: 5. This CDR3 region has 14 residues. As originally analysed: Amplification of reference gene primers was used by the study to estimate nucleated cell counts. Assay used: immunoSEQ multiplex PCR; TCRdb lists only in-frame clones, some missing. V and J calls and clone size are as listed in that table; D and trimming were resolved from the DNA. Here the sample spans 160,000 or so clones, roughly 87% being singletons. Sequencing was performed on peripheral blood. The sequence came from a woman between 50 and 59 years old with acute or convalescent COVID-19. The genes are TRBV6-2 or TRBV6-3 and TRBJ1-2, with 7 bases that match TRBD1. CDR3: CASSPTGANYGYTF. As DNA, the CDR3 is TGTGCCAGCAGTCCCACAGGGGCCAACTATGGCTACACCTTC.